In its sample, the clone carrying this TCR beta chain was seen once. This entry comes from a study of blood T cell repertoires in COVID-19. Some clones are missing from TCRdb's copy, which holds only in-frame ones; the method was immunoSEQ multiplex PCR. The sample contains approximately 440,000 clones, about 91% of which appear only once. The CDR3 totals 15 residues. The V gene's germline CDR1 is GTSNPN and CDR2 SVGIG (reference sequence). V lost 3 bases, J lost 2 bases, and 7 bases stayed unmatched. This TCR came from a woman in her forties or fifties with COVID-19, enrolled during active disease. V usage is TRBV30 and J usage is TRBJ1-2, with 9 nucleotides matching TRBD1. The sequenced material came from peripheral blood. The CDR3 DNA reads TGTGCCTGGAGCGCGCCGGACAGGGGAAACTATGGCTACACCTTC. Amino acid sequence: CAWSAPDRGNYGYTF.